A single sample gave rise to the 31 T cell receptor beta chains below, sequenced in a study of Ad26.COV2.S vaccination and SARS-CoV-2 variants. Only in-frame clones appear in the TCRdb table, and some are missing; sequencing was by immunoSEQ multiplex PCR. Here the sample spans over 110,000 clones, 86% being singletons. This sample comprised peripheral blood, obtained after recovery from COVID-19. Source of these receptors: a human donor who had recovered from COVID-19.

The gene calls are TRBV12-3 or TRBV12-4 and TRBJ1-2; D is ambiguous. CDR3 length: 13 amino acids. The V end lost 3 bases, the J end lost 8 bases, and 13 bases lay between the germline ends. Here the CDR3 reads CASSLDGRQGYTF. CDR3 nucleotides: TGTGCCAGCAGTTTGGACGGCCGCCAGGGCTACACCTTC.

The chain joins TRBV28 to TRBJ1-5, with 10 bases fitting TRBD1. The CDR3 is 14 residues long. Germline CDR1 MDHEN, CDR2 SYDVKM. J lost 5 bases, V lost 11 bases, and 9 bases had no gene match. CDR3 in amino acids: CAGRDRGEYQPQHF. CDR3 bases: TGTGCCGGACGGGACAGGGGTGAGTATCAGCCCCAGCATTTT.

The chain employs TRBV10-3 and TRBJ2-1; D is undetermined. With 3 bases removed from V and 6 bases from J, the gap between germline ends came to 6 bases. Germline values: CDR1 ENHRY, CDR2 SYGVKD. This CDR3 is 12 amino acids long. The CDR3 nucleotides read TGTGCCATCAGTGATGACCGCAATGAGCAGTTCTTC. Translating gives CAISDDRNEQFF.

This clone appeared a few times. The CDR3 loop reads CASSGYNAEAFF. The CDR3 nucleotides read TGTGCCAGCAGCGGTTACAACGCTGAAGCTTTCTTT. V usage is TRBV7-6 and J usage is TRBJ1-1, with D hard to call. Germline lookup yields CDR1 SGHVS and CDR2 FNYEAQ. This CDR3 region has 12 residues. Trimming pared 5 bases from V and 6 bases from J, leaving 10 bases between.

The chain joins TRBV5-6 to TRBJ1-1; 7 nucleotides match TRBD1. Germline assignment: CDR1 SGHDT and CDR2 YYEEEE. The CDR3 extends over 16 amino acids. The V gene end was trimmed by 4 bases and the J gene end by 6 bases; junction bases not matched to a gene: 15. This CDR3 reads CASSGGQSGGTPEAFF. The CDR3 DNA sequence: TGTGCCAGCAGCGGGGGACAGAGCGGCGGAACACCTGAAGCTTTCTTT.

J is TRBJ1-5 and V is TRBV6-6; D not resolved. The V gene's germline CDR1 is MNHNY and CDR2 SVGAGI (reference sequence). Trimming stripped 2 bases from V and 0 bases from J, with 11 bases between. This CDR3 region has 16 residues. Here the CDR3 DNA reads TGTGCCAGCAGTTACCCCCGGAGGGATAGCAATCAGCCCCAGCATTTT. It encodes CASSYPRRDSNQPQHF.

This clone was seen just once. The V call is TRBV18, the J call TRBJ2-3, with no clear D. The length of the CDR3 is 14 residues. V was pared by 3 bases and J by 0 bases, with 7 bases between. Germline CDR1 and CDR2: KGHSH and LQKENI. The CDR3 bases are TGTGCCAGCTCACCCCAGCTTAGCACAGATACGCAGTATTTT. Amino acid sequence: CASSPQLSTDTQYF.

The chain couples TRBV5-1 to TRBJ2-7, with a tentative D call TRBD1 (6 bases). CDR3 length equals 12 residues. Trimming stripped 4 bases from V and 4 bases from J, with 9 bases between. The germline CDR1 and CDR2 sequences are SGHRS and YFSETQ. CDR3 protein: CASSLGGYEQYF. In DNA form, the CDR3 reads TGCGCCAGCAGCCTAGGGGGATACGAGCAGTACTTC.

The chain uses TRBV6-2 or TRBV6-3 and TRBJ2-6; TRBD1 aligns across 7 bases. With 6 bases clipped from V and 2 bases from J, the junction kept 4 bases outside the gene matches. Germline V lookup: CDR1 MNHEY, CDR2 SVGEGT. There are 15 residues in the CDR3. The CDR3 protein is CASSYGTAGANVLTF. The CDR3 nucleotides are TGTGCCAGCAGCTATGGGACAGCTGGGGCCAACGTCCTGACTTTC.

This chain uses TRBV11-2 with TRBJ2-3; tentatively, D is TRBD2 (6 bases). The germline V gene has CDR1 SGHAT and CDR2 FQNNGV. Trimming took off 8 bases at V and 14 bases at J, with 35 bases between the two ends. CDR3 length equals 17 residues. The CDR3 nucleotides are TGTGCCAGCCGAAGCAATGGCGGGACGACTATCTTAGCCCGGCGGTATTTT. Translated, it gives CASRSNGGTTILARRYF.

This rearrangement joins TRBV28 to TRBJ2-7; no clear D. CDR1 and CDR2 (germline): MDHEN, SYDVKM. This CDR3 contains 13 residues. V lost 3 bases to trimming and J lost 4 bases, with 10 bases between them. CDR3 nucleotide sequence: TGTGCCAGCAGTTTGGGTAGTAGGTACGAGCAGTACTTC. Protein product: CASSLGSRYEQYF.

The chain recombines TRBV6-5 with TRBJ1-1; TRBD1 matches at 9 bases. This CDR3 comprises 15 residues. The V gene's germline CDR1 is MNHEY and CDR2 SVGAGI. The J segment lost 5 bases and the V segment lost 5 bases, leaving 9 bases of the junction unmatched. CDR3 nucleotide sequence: TGTGCCAGCAGTCGCACACAGGACAGGGGTACTGAAGCTTTCTTT. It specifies CASSRTQDRGTEAFF.

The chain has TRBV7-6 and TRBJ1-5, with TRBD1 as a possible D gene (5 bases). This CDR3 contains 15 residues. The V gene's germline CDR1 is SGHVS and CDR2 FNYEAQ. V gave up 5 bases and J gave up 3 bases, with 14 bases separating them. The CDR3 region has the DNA TGTGCCAGCAGCGCCGGCTCAGGGCCCAATCAGCCCCAGCATTTT. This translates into CASSAGSGPNQPQHF. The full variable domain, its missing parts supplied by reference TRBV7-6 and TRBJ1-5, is GAGVSQSPRYKVTKRGQDVALRCDPISGHVSLYWYRQALGQGPEFLTYFNYEAQQDKSGLPNDRFSAERPEGSISTLTIQRTEQRDSAMYRCASSAGSGPNQPQHFGDGTRLSIL.

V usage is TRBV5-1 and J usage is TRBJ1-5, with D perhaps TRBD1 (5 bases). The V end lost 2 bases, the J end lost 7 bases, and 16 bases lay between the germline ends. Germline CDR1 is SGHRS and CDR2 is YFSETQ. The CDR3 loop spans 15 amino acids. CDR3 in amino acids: CASSFRGDPGQPQHF. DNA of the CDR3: TGCGCCAGCAGCTTTCGGGGCGACCCCGGACAGCCCCAGCATTTT.

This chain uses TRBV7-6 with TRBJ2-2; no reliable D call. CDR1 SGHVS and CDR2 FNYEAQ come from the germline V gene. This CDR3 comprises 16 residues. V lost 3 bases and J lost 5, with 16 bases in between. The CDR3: CASSLRPPMGTGELFF. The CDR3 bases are TGTGCCAGCAGCTTGCGCCCTCCCATGGGGACCGGGGAGCTGTTTTTT.

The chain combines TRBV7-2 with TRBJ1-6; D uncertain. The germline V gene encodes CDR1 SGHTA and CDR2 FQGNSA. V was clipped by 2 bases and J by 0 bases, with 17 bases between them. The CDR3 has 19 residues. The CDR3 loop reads CASSLTGTYSSSYNSPLHF. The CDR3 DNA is TGTGCCAGCAGCTTAACGGGAACGTATTCAAGCTCCTATAATTCACCCCTCCACTTT.

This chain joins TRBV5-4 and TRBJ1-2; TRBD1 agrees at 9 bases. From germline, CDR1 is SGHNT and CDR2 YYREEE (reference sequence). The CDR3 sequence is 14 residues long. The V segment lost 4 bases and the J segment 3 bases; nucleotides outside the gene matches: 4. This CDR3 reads CASSGTGNDYGYTF. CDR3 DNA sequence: TGTGCCAGCAGCGGGACAGGGAACGACTATGGCTACACCTTC.

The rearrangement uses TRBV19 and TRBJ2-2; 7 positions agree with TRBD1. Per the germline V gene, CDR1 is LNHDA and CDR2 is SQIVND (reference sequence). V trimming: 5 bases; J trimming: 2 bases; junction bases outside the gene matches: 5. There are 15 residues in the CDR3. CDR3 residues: CASSADRVNTGELFF. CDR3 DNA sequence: TGTGCCAGTAGTGCTGACAGGGTTAACACCGGGGAGCTGTTTTTT.

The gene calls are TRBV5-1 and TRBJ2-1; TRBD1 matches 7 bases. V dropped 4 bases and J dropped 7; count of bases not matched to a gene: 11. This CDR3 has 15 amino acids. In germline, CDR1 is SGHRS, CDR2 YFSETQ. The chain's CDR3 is CASSAGQAKGNEQFF. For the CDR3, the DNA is TGCGCCAGCAGCGCCGGACAGGCCAAAGGGAATGAGCAGTTCTTC.

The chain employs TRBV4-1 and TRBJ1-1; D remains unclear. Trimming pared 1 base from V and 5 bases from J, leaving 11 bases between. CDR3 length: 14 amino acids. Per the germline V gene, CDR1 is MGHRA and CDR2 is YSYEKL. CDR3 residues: CASSQGAFGTEAFF. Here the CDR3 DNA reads TGCGCCAGCAGCCAAGGGGCCTTTGGGACTGAAGCTTTCTTT.

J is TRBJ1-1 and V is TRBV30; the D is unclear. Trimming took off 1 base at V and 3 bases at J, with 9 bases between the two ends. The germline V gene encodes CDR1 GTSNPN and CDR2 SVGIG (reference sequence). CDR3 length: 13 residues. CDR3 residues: CAWSGGIHTEAFF. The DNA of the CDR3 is TGTGCCTGGAGTGGAGGGATCCACACTGAAGCTTTCTTT. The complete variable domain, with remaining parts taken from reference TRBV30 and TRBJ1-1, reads SQTIHQWPATLVQPVGSPLSLECTVEGTSNPNLYWYRQAAGRGLQLLFYSVGIGQISSEVPQNLSASRPQDRQFILSSKKLLLSDSGFYLCAWSGGIHTEAFFGQGTRLTVV.

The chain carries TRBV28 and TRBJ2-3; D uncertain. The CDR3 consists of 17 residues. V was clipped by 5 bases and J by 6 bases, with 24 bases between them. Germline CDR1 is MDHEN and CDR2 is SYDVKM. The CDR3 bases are TGTGCCAGCAGTCTGAAGGTACCGGCTCTCCGATCGGATACGCAGTATTTT. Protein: CASSLKVPALRSDTQYF.

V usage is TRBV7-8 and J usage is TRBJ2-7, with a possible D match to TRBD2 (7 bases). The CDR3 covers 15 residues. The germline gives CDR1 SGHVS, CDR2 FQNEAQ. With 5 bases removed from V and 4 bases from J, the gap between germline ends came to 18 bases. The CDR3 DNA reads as TGTGCCAGCAGCCACTCGCGGGGGCGAAGGTACGAGCAGTACTTC. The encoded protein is CASSHSRGRRYEQYF.

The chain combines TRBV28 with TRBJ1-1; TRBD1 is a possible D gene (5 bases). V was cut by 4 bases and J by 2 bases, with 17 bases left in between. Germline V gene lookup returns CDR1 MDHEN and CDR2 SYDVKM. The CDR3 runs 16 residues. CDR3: CASSSLGSRENTEAFF. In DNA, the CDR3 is TGTGCCAGCAGTTCCCTGGGGAGCAGGGAAAACACTGAAGCTTTCTTT.

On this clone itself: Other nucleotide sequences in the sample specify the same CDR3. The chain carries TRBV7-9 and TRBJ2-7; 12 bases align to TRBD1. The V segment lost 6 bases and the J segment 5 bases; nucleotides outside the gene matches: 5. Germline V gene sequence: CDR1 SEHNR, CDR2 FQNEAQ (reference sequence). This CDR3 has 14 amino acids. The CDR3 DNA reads TGTGCCAGCAGTCCCGGGACAGGGGGCAACGAGCAGTACTTC. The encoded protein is CASSPGTGGNEQYF.

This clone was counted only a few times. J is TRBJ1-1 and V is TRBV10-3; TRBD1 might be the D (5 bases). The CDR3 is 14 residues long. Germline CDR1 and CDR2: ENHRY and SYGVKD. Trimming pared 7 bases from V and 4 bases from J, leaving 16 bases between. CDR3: CAITRSGRVTEAFF. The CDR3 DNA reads TGTGCCATCACTCGGTCGGGCAGGGTCACTGAAGCTTTCTTT.

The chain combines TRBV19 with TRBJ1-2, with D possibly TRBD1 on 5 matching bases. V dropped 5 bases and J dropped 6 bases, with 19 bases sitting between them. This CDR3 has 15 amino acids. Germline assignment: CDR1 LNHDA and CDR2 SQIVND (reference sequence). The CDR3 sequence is CASSVSGPSRDGYTF. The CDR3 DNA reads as TGTGCCAGTAGTGTCTCGGGACCGTCAAGGGATGGCTACACCTTC.

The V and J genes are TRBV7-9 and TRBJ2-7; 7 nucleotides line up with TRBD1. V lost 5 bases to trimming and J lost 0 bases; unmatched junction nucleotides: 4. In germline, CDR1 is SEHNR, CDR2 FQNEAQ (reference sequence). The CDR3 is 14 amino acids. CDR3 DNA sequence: TGTGCCAGCAGCCCGACAGGGAGCTCCTACGAGCAGTACTTC. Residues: CASSPTGSSYEQYF.

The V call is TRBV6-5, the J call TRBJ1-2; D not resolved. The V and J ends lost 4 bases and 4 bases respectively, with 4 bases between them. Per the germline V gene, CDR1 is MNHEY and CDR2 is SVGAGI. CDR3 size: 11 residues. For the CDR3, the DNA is TGTGCCAGCAGTTCCTCCTATGGCTACACCTTC. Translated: CASSSSYGYTF.

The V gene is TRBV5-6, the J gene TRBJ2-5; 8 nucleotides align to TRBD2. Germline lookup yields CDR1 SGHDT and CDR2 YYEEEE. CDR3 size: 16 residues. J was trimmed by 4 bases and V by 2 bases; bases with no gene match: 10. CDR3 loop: CASSFKPREVGETQYF. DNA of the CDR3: TGTGCCAGCAGCTTTAAACCGCGGGAGGTCGGAGAGACCCAGTACTTC.

The CDR3 sequence: CASSLGDMGELFF. The CDR3 DNA is TGTGCCAGCAGCTTAGGTGACATGGGGGAGCTGTTTTTT. The V and J genes are TRBV11-2 and TRBJ2-2; D unresolved. Germline V gene sequence: CDR1 SGHAT, CDR2 FQNNGV. The CDR3 is made up of 13 amino acids. V shed 1 base and J shed 8 bases, with 8 bases lying between them.